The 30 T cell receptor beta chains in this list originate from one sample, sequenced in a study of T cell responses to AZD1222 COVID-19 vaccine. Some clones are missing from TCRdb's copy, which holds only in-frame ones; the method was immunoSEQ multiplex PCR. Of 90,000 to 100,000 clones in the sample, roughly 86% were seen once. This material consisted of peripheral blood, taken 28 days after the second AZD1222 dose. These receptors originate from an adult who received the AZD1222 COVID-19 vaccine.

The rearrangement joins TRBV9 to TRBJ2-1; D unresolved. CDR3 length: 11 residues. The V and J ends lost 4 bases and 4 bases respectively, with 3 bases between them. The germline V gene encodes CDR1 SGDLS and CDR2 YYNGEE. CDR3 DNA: TGTGCCAGCAGCCTATACAATGAGCAGTTCTTC. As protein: CASSLYNEQFF.

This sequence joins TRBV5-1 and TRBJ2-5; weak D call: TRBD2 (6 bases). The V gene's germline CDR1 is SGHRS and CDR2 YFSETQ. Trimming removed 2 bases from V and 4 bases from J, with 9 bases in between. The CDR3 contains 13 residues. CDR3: CASSFAGLETQYF. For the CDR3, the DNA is TGCGCCAGCAGCTTTGCGGGGCTAGAGACCCAGTACTTC.

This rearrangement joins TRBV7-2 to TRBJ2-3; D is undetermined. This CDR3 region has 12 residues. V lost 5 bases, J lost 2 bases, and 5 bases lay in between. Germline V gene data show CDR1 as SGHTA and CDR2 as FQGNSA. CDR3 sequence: CASSPTTDTQYF. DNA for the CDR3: TGTGCCAGCAGCCCCACCACAGATACGCAGTATTTT.

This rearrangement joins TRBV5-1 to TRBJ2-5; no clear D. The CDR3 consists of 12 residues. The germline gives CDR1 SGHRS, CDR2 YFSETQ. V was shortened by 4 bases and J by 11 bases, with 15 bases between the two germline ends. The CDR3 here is CASSSSTLSQYF. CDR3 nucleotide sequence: TGCGCCAGCAGCAGTTCTACCTTGTCGCAGTACTTC.

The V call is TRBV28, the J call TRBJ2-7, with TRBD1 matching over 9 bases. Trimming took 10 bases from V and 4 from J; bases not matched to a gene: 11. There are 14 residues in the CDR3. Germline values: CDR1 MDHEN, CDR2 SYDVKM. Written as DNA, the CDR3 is TGTGCCACCTCTCGTACAGGGGGCGCATACGAGCAGTACTTC. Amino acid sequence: CATSRTGGAYEQYF.

CDR3: CASSLSYVNRVDGYTF. CDR3 DNA sequence: TGCGCCAGCAGCTTGTCCTATGTTAACAGGGTGGATGGCTACACCTTC. The chain uses TRBV5-1 and TRBJ1-2; D is possibly TRBD1 (6 bases). The V gene's germline CDR1 is SGHRS and CDR2 YFSETQ. V dropped 1 base and J dropped 6 bases, with 19 bases sitting between them. The CDR3 covers 16 residues.

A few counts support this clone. The CDR3 protein is CASIADRVSSYEQYF. The DNA of the CDR3 is TGTGCCAGCATCGCCGACAGGGTGAGCTCCTACGAGCAGTACTTC. The V gene is TRBV2, the J gene TRBJ2-7; TRBD1 matches at 7 bases. The trim removed 7 bases at V and 0 bases at J, leaving 9 bases unmatched. CDR3 size: 15 residues. CDR1 and CDR2 from the germline V gene are SNHLY and FYNNEI.

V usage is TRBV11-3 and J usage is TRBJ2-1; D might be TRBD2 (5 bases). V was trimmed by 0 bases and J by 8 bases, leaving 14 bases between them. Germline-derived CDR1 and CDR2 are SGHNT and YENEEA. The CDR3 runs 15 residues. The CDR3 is CASSLDGGQADEQFF. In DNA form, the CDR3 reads TGTGCCAGCAGCTTAGATGGCGGGCAGGCCGATGAGCAGTTCTTC.

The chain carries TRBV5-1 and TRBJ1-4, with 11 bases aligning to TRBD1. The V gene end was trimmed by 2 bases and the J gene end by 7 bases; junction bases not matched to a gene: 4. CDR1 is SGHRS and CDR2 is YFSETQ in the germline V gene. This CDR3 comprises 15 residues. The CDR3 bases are TGCGCCAGCAGCTTCGCGGGACAGGGGGGTGAAAAACTGTTTTTT. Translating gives CASSFAGQGGEKLFF. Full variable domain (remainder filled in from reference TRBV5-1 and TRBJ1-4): KAGVTQTPRYLIKTRGQQVTLSCSPISGHRSVSWYQQTPGQGLQFLFEYFSETQRNKGNFPGRFSGRQFSNSRSEMNVSTLELGDSALYLCASSFAGQGGEKLFFGSGTQLSVL.

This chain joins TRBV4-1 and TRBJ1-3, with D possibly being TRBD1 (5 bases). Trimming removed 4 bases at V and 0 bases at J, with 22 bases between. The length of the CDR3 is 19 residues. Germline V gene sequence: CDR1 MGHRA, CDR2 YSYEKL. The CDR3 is CASSPSTGQETVSGNTIYF. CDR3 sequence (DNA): TGCGCCAGCAGCCCGAGCACGGGGCAAGAGACCGTCTCTGGAAACACCATATATTTT.

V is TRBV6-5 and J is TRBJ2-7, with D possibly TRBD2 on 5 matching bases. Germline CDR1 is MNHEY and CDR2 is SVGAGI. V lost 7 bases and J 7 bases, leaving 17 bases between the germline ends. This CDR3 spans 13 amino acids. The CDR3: CASTVSGGREQYF. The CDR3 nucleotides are TGTGCCAGCACGGTTTCAGGAGGTAGGGAGCAGTACTTC.

As DNA, the CDR3 is TGTGCCAGCAGCCCCTATGTGATGGGGGAGCTGTTTTTT. Protein product: CASSPYVMGELFF. This chain connects TRBV5-4 to TRBJ2-2; D uncertain. CDR1 is SGHNT, CDR2 YYREEE, per germline (reference sequence). V lost 4 bases and J lost 8, with 12 bases in between. The CDR3 loop spans 13 amino acids.

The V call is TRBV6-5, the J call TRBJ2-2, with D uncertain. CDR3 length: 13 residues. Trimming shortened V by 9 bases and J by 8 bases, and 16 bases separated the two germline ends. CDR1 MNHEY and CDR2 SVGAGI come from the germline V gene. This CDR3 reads CASRKVNAGELFF. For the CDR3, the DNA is TGTGCCAGTCGGAAGGTGAATGCGGGGGAGCTGTTTTTT.

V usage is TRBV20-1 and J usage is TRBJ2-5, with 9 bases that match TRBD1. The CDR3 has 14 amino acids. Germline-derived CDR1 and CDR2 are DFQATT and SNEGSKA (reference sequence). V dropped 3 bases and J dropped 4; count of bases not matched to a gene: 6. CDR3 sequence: CSASDGQGTETQYF. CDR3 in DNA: TGCAGTGCTAGTGATGGACAGGGGACAGAGACCCAGTACTTC.

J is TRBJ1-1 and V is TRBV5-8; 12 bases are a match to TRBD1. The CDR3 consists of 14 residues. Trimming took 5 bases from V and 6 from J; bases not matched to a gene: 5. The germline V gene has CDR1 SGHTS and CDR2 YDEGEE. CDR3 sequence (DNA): TGTGCCAGCAGGGGGACAGGGGGCAGCTCTGAAGCTTTCTTT. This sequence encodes CASRGTGGSSEAFF. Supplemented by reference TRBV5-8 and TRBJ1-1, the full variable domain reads EAGVTQSPTHLIKTRGQQATLRCSPISGHTSVYWYQQALGLGLQFLLWYDEGEERNRGNFPPRFSGRQFPNYSSELNVNALELEDSALYLCASRGTGGSSEAFFGQGTRLTVV.

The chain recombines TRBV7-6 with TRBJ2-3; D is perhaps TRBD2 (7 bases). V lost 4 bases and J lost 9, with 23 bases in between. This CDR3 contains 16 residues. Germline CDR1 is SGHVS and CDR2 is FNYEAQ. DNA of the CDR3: TGTGCCAGCAGCTCAGGAGGGGGAGGAAGCGGGGAGACGCAGTATTTT. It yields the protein CASSSGGGGSGETQYF.

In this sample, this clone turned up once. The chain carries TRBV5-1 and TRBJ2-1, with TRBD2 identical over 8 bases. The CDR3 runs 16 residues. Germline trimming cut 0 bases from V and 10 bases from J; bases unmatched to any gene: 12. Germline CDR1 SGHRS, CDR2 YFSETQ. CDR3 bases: TGCGCCAGCAGCTTGGCCTATAGGACTAGCTCCACGGAGCAGTTCTTC. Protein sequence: CASSLAYRTSSTEQFF.

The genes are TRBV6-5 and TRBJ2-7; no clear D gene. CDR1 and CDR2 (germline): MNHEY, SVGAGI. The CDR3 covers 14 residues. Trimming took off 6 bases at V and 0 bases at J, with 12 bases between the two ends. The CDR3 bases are TGTGCCAGCAGCCCCCAACACGACTCCTACGAGCAGTACTTC. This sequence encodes CASSPQHDSYEQYF.

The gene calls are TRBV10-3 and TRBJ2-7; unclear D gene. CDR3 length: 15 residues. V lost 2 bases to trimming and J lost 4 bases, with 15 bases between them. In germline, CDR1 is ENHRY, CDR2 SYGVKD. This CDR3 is CAISEALDLEYEQYF. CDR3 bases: TGTGCCATCAGTGAGGCACTCGACTTGGAATACGAGCAGTACTTC.

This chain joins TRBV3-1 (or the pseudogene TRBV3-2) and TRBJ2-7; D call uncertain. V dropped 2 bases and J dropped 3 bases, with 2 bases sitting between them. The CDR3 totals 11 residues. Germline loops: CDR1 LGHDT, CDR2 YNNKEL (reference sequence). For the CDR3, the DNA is TGTGCCAGCAGCCAATTCTACGAGCAGTACTTC. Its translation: CASSQFYEQYF.

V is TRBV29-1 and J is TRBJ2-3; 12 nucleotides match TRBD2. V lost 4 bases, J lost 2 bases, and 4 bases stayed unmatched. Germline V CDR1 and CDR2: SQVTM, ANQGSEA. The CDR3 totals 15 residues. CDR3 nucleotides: TGCAGCGTTGGTCTAGCGGGAGGGCCCACAGATACGCAGTATTTT. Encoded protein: CSVGLAGGPTDTQYF.

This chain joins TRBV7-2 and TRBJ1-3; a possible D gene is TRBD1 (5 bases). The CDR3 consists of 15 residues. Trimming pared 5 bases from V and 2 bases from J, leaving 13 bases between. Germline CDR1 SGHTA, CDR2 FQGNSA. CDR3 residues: CASSGGRVPGNTIYF. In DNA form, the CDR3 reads TGTGCCAGCAGCGGGGGGAGGGTACCTGGAAACACCATATATTTT.

CDR3 nucleotide sequence: TGTGCCAGCAGTTTAGGGCAGGGTCAGCCCCAGCATTTT. Its translation is CASSLGQGQPQHF. The J gene is TRBJ1-5, the V gene TRBV12-3 or TRBV12-4; tentative D call: TRBD1 (5 bases). Trimming left V 1 base short and J 6 bases short, with 7 bases between. The CDR3 has 13 residues.

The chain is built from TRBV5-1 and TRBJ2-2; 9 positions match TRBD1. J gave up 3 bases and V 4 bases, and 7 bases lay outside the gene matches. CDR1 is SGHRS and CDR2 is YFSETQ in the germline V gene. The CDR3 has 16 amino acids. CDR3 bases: TGCGCCAGCAGCCCGACAGGGGGTGGATACACCGGGGAGCTGTTTTTT. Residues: CASSPTGGGYTGELFF.

The CDR3 here is CSVEEGGNTEAFF. The CDR3 DNA is TGCAGCGTTGAGGAGGGGGGGAACACTGAAGCTTTCTTT. The chain employs TRBV29-1 and TRBJ1-1; the D gene is possibly TRBD1 (6 bases). In germline, CDR1 is SQVTM, CDR2 ANQGSEA. The CDR3 runs 13 residues. The germline V and J ends were trimmed by 3 bases and 1 base, with 9 bases remaining between them.

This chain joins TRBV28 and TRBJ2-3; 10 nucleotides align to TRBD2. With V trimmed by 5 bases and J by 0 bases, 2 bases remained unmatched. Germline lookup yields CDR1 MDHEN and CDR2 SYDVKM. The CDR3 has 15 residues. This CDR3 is CASSRTSGSTDTQYF. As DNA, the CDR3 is TGTGCCAGCAGTCGGACTAGCGGAAGCACAGATACGCAGTATTTT. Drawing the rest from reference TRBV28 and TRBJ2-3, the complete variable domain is DVKVTQSSRYLVKRTGEKVFLECVQDMDHENMFWYRQDPGLGLRLIYFSYDVKMKEKGDIPEGYSVSREKKERFSLILESASTNQTSMYLCASSRTSGSTDTQYFGPGTRLTVL.

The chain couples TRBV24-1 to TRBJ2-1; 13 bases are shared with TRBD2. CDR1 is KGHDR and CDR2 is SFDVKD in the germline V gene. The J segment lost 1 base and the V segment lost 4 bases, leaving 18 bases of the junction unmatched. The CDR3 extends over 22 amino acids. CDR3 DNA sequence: TGTGCCACCAGTGAACCCCCTTTCCGGACTAGCGGGGGCATCGATTCCTACAATGAGCAGTTCTTC. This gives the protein CATSEPPFRTSGGIDSYNEQFF.

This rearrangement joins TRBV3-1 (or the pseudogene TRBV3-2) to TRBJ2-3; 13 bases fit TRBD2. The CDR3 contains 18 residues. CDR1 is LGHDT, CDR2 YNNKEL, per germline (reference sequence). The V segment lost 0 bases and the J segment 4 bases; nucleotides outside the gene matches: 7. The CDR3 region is CASSQDLGLAGVPDTQYF. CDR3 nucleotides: TGTGCCAGCAGCCAAGATCTCGGACTAGCGGGAGTTCCAGATACGCAGTATTTT.

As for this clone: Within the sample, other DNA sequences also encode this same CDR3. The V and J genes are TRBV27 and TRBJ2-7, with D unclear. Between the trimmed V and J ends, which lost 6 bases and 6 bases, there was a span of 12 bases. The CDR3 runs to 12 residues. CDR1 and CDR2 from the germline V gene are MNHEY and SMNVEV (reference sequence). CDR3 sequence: CASSRVGREQYF. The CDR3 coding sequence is TGTGCCAGCAGCCGAGTGGGCCGCGAGCAGTACTTC.

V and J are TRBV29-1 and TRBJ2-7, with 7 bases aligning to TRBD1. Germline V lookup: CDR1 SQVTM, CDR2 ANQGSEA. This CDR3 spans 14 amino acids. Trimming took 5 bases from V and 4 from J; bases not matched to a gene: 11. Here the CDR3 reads CSVPIRGKRYEQYF. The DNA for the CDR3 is TGCAGCGTTCCAATCAGGGGGAAAAGATACGAGCAGTACTTC.